These T cell receptor beta chains were read from a single sample in a study of patients and donors after allogeneic stem cell transplantation. One entry per CDR3 protein results from TCRdb running MiXCR on the RT-PCR reads. Of 150,000 or so distinct CDR3 sequences listed, nearly 25% are singletons. Material: blood, either unsorted or a sorted T cell fraction (not recorded which). The receptor set was obtained from a human donor who was either an allogeneic HSCT recipient or a stem cell or donor lymphocyte infusion donor (not recorded which). It is not recorded whose cells these are; they may come from a transplant donor. Each CDR3 is given without its conserved first and last residue.

j_call v_call cdr3_aa
TRBJ2-7 TRBV29-1 SVEGHTRGSSYEQY
TRBJ2-5 TRBV2 ASSEWAGEETQY
TRBJ2-7 TRBV12-3/TRBV12-4 ASRPTGSSEQY
TRBJ1-6 TRBV29-1 SARTGPYNSPLH
TRBJ2-7 TRBV29-1 SARTSASYEQY
TRBJ2-3 TRBV15 ATSRDSSGADTQY
TRBJ1-1 TRBV12-3/TRBV12-4 ASSLLNTEAF
TRBJ1-6 TRBV25-1 ASSEAGTRFNSPLH
TRBJ2-1 TRBV7-2 ASSLGGPYNEQF
TRBJ1-5 TRBV7-9 ASSLSGGFQPQH
TRBJ2-1 TRBV6-6 ASSPIGAGGYNEQF
TRBJ1-4 TRBV7-9 ASSLGGGSEKLF
TRBJ1-6 TRBV12-3/TRBV12-4 ASSKGTGQANSPLH
TRBJ2-2 TRBV5-1 ASRPLVGELF
TRBJ2-1 TRBV20-1 SASIAGRDEQF
TRBJ2-7 TRBV29-1 SVEVLGYEQY
TRBJ2-7 TRBV12-3/TRBV12-4 ASRGRQGIHEQY
TRBJ1-2 TRBV12-3/TRBV12-4 ASRTVPYGYT
TRBJ1-1 TRBV6-5 ASRIPGGTEAF
TRBJ1-2 TRBV5-1 ASSFGEGNGYT
TRBJ1-4 TRBV27 ASSYGGKTNEKLF
TRBJ2-1 TRBV4-1 ASSQDRGQGDEQF
TRBJ2-7 TRBV6-2/TRBV6-3 ASSYSLGGLASYEQY
TRBJ1-1 TRBV20-1 SARGETGWTEAF